This is a list of T cell receptor beta chains from one sample in a study of OX40 agonist ivuxolimab in advanced cancers. The table came from immunoSEQ multiplex PCR; TCRdb's copy has only in-frame clones and leaves some out. The sample contains roughly 45,000 clones, about 90% of which appear only once. Sequencing used CD4+ or CD8+ T cells sorted from blood, obtained in a trial of the OX40 agonist ivuxolimab. The receptors here all came from an adult with an advanced solid tumor such as melanoma, head and neck, liver or kidney cancer. CDR3s include the opening cysteine and the closing phenylalanine or tryptophan. The order of the fields is clone size, D gene, V gene, J gene, CDR3 DNA, CDR3 protein. D genes are given only for firm matches. Where a row states a size, it is once, few, many or the class of an expanded clone; other rows omit it.

abundance: .
d_gene: TRBD1
v_gene: TRBV6-5
j_gene: TRBJ2-1
CDR3nt: TGTGCCAGCAGTTACGGCCAGGGGGTCATCAATGAGCAGTTCTTC
CDR3aa: CASSYGQGVINEQFF

abundance: .
d_gene: TRBD2
v_gene: TRBV6-5
j_gene: TRBJ2-5
CDR3nt: TGTGCCAGCAGTTACGGGGCAGCGGGAGGGCAAGAGACCCAGTACTTC
CDR3aa: CASSYGAAGGQETQYF

abundance: .
d_gene: TRBD2
v_gene: TRBV5-1
j_gene: TRBJ2-1
CDR3nt: TGCGCCAGCGGGACTACATACAATGAGCAGTTCTTC
CDR3aa: CASGTTYNEQFF

abundance: .
d_gene: .
v_gene: TRBV5-3
j_gene: TRBJ2-3
CDR3nt: TGTGCCTCTTCAAGCAGGGCAGATACGCAGTATTTT
CDR3aa: CASSSRADTQYF

abundance: .
d_gene: TRBD1
v_gene: TRBV11-2
j_gene: TRBJ1-2
CDR3nt: TGTGCCAGCACCCGTACCGGGACAGGGGGATTGACTAACTATGGCTACACCTTC
CDR3aa: CASTRTGTGGLTNYGYTF

abundance: few
d_gene: .
v_gene: TRBV18
j_gene: TRBJ2-5
CDR3nt: TGTGCCAGCTCACCACCCCGGCTTTTAAAGGGCCAAGAGACCCAGTACTTC
CDR3aa: CASSPPRLLKGQETQYF

abundance: once
d_gene: .
v_gene: TRBV6-1
j_gene: TRBJ1-6
CDR3nt: TGTGCCAGCAGCACGGTGGGGGTTTCACCCCTCCACTTT
CDR3aa: CASSTVGVSPLHF

abundance: .
d_gene: TRBD2
v_gene: TRBV6-1
j_gene: TRBJ2-5
CDR3nt: TGTGCCAGCACGAGCGGGGCAGGGCGGGGAGAGACCCAGTACTTC
CDR3aa: CASTSGAGRGETQYF

abundance: .
d_gene: .
v_gene: TRBV6-5
j_gene: TRBJ1-3
CDR3nt: TGTGCCAGCAGTTTAGGGGGCTCTGGAAACACCATATATTTT
CDR3aa: CASSLGGSGNTIYF

abundance: .
d_gene: .
v_gene: TRBV7-9
j_gene: TRBJ2-5
CDR3nt: TGTGCCAGCAGCTTAGCGGGATCAGGGAGAGAGACCCAGTACTTC
CDR3aa: CASSLAGSGRETQYF

abundance: .
d_gene: .
v_gene: TRBV19
j_gene: TRBJ1-5
CDR3nt: TGTGCCAGTAGTATCAAGAGCGCCCAGCCCCAGCATTTT
CDR3aa: CASSIKSAQPQHF

abundance: once
d_gene: TRBD1
v_gene: TRBV5-6
j_gene: TRBJ2-1
CDR3nt: TGTGCCAGCAGCTTGGGGGGGACAGAGGCAATCAATGAGCAGTTCTTC
CDR3aa: CASSLGGTEAINEQFF

abundance: .
d_gene: .
v_gene: TRBV19
j_gene: TRBJ1-4
CDR3nt: TGTGCCAGTAGTATTCAACAGGGAGGTGAAAAACTGTTTTTT
CDR3aa: CASSIQQGGEKLFF

abundance: once
d_gene: .
v_gene: TRBV7-2
j_gene: TRBJ2-7
CDR3nt: TGTGCCAGCAGCCCCAACCCCAACTACGAGCAGTACTTC
CDR3aa: CASSPNPNYEQYF

abundance: few
d_gene: .
v_gene: TRBV6-6
j_gene: TRBJ2-1
CDR3nt: TGTGCCAGCAGTCCTGGACTCGGGGAGCAGTTCTTC
CDR3aa: CASSPGLGEQFF

abundance: .
d_gene: .
v_gene: TRBV6-6
j_gene: TRBJ1-1
CDR3nt: TGTGCCAGCAGTTACACGGGACAAGCGAACACTGAAGCTTTCTTT
CDR3aa: CASSYTGQANTEAFF

abundance: .
d_gene: TRBD1
v_gene: TRBV6-1
j_gene: TRBJ2-3
CDR3nt: TGTGCCAGCAGCTGGGACAGAAGCACAGATACGCAGTATTTT
CDR3aa: CASSWDRSTDTQYF

abundance: .
d_gene: .
v_gene: TRBV2
j_gene: TRBJ2-1
CDR3nt: TGTGCCAGCAGTGAAGGAATGGTGTACAATGAGCAGTTCTTC
CDR3aa: CASSEGMVYNEQFF

abundance: .
d_gene: TRBD2
v_gene: TRBV5-8
j_gene: TRBJ2-1
CDR3nt: TGTGCCAGCAGCATCTACACTAGCGGGAGGGCCACTGAGCAGTTCTTC
CDR3aa: CASSIYTSGRATEQFF

abundance: .
d_gene: .
v_gene: TRBV7-2
j_gene: TRBJ2-2
CDR3nt: TGTGCCAGCAGCTTAGCCGGGTTTTTCCCCGGCACCGGGGAGCTGTTTTTT
CDR3aa: CASSLAGFFPGTGELFF

abundance: .
d_gene: .
v_gene: TRBV27
j_gene: TRBJ1-4
CDR3nt: TGTGCCAGCAGGTTAAGCCTCAATGAAAAACTGTTTTTT
CDR3aa: CASRLSLNEKLFF

abundance: .
d_gene: TRBD1
v_gene: TRBV11-2
j_gene: TRBJ2-3
CDR3nt: TGTGCCAGCAGCTTTAGACAGGGGGGTAGCACAGATACGCAGTATTTT
CDR3aa: CASSFRQGGSTDTQYF

abundance: .
d_gene: .
v_gene: TRBV12-1
j_gene: TRBJ2-1
CDR3nt: TGTGCCAGCACCCACGGGCCCGGGAATACGTACAATGAGCAGTTCTTC
CDR3aa: CASTHGPGNTYNEQFF

abundance: .
d_gene: TRBD1
v_gene: TRBV7-9
j_gene: TRBJ1-2
CDR3nt: TGTGCCAGCAGCTTTTCCTGGGACAGCGCGTTGGGCTACACCTTC
CDR3aa: CASSFSWDSALGYTF

abundance: once
d_gene: .
v_gene: TRBV2
j_gene: TRBJ2-5
CDR3nt: TGTGCCAGCAGTGACGGGCTGGGGGAGACCCAGTACTTC
CDR3aa: CASSDGLGETQYF

abundance: .
d_gene: .
v_gene: TRBV2
j_gene: TRBJ2-3
CDR3nt: TGTGCCAGCAGTGAAACCCTCAGTGGAGGCCGGGGGACAGATACGCAGTATTTT
CDR3aa: CASSETLSGGRGTDTQYF

abundance: .
d_gene: .
v_gene: TRBV23-1
j_gene: TRBJ1-1
CDR3nt: TGCGCCAGCAACCGGGACAATCAAGCTTTCTTT
CDR3aa: CASNRDNQAFF

abundance: .
d_gene: .
v_gene: TRBV6-1
j_gene: TRBJ1-2
CDR3nt: TGTGCCAGCAGTCCCAACAGGCTCGCTAACTATGGCTACACCTTC
CDR3aa: CASSPNRLANYGYTF

abundance: once
d_gene: .
v_gene: TRBV4-1
j_gene: TRBJ2-7
CDR3nt: TGCGCCAGCAGCGTGACTACTGGGTACGAGCAGTACTTC
CDR3aa: CASSVTTGYEQYF

abundance: .
d_gene: TRBD1
v_gene: TRBV19
j_gene: TRBJ2-1
CDR3nt: TGTGCCAGTAGAAAGGACAGGGGGATGAACAATGAGCAGTTCTTC
CDR3aa: CASRKDRGMNNEQFF

abundance: .
d_gene: .
v_gene: TRBV5-4
j_gene: TRBJ1-4
CDR3nt: TGTGCCAGCAGCTTCGGCCAACTAAATGAAAAACTGTTTTTT
CDR3aa: CASSFGQLNEKLFF

abundance: .
d_gene: .
v_gene: TRBV2
j_gene: TRBJ2-7
CDR3nt: TGTGCCAGCAGTCCCTCGAGCACCTCCTACGAGCAGTACTTC
CDR3aa: CASSPSSTSYEQYF

abundance: .
d_gene: TRBD2
v_gene: TRBV14
j_gene: TRBJ2-3
CDR3nt: TGTGCCAGCAGCCAAGGGCGGGGGAGTACGCAGTATTTT
CDR3aa: CASSQGRGSTQYF

abundance: .
d_gene: TRBD2
v_gene: TRBV9
j_gene: TRBJ2-7
CDR3nt: TGTGCCAGCAGCTCTGGACTAGCGGCGACTCAAGGGGAGCAGTACTTC
CDR3aa: CASSSGLAATQGEQYF

abundance: .
d_gene: TRBD2
v_gene: TRBV2
j_gene: TRBJ2-3
CDR3nt: TGTGCCAGCAGCCCAGGGACTAGCGGGGGAGATCCCACAGATACGCAGTATTTT
CDR3aa: CASSPGTSGGDPTDTQYF

abundance: .
d_gene: .
v_gene: TRBV9
j_gene: TRBJ2-2
CDR3nt: TGTGCCAGCAGCGCCGGCTCCGGGGAGCTGTTTTTT
CDR3aa: CASSAGSGELFF

abundance: few
d_gene: .
v_gene: TRBV4-1
j_gene: TRBJ2-7
CDR3nt: TGCGCCAGCAGCCGCTCCCAGGGTGTCTCCTACGAGCAGTACTTC
CDR3aa: CASSRSQGVSYEQYF

abundance: .
d_gene: TRBD2
v_gene: TRBV7-2
j_gene: TRBJ2-5
CDR3nt: TGTGCCAGCAGCTTTAGCGGGGGGATTCAAGAGACCCAGTACTTC
CDR3aa: CASSFSGGIQETQYF

abundance: .
d_gene: .
v_gene: TRBV5-1
j_gene: TRBJ1-1
CDR3nt: TGCGCCAGCAGCTTAATGACATCCGTGAACACTGAAGCTTTCTTT
CDR3aa: CASSLMTSVNTEAFF

abundance: .
d_gene: .
v_gene: TRBV11-2
j_gene: TRBJ2-5
CDR3nt: TGTGCCAGCAGCCCCAGGGACACCCAAGAGACCCAGTACTTC
CDR3aa: CASSPRDTQETQYF

abundance: .
d_gene: .
v_gene: TRBV29-1
j_gene: TRBJ2-7
CDR3nt: TGCAGCGTTGAATCGGGGGACGGGGGCTACGAGCAGTACTTC
CDR3aa: CSVESGDGGYEQYF

abundance: .
d_gene: .
v_gene: TRBV15
j_gene: TRBJ2-7
CDR3nt: TGTGCCACCAGGCCTGACAGTGACGCCTACGAGCAGTACTTC
CDR3aa: CATRPDSDAYEQYF

abundance: .
d_gene: .
v_gene: TRBV7-2
j_gene: TRBJ1-2
CDR3nt: TGTGCCAGCAGCTTAGTGAGGCAGGGTGGCTACACCTTC
CDR3aa: CASSLVRQGGYTF

abundance: .
d_gene: .
v_gene: TRBV19
j_gene: TRBJ1-5
CDR3nt: TGTGCCAGTAAGACAGGAGATCAGCCCCAGCATTTT
CDR3aa: CASKTGDQPQHF

abundance: .
d_gene: .
v_gene: TRBV27
j_gene: TRBJ1-6
CDR3nt: TGTGCCAGCAGTTTATCGGTGCACCCAGGAAATTCACCCCTCCACTTT
CDR3aa: CASSLSVHPGNSPLHF

abundance: once
d_gene: TRBD1
v_gene: TRBV29-1
j_gene: TRBJ1-1
CDR3nt: TGCAGCGTTGAAGAGATCGACAGGGGCACTGAAGCTTTCTTT
CDR3aa: CSVEEIDRGTEAFF

abundance: .
d_gene: .
v_gene: TRBV29-1
j_gene: TRBJ2-5
CDR3nt: TGCAGCGTTTCTAACGCTCAAGAGACCCAGTACTTC
CDR3aa: CSVSNAQETQYF

abundance: once
d_gene: .
v_gene: TRBV27
j_gene: TRBJ2-2
CDR3nt: TGTGCCAGCATTCCTATGGCCACCGGGGAGCTGTTTTTT
CDR3aa: CASIPMATGELFF

abundance: .
d_gene: .
v_gene: TRBV19
j_gene: TRBJ2-1
CDR3nt: TGTGCCAGTAGTCCAGGATACGATGAGCAGTTCTTC
CDR3aa: CASSPGYDEQFF

abundance: .
d_gene: .
v_gene: TRBV5-1
j_gene: TRBJ2-1
CDR3nt: TGCGCCAGCAGCTTGGGGCGACAGGTCACGCCACAGTTCTTC
CDR3aa: CASSLGRQVTPQFF

abundance: .
d_gene: TRBD1
v_gene: TRBV7-2
j_gene: TRBJ2-7
CDR3nt: TGTGCCAGCAGGGTGGGACAGGGAAGCGAGCAGTACTTC
CDR3aa: CASRVGQGSEQYF

abundance: once
d_gene: .
v_gene: TRBV4-1
j_gene: TRBJ1-1
CDR3nt: TGCGCCAGCAGCCAAGACCGACAGACGAACACTGAAGCTTTCTTT
CDR3aa: CASSQDRQTNTEAFF

abundance: .
d_gene: TRBD2
v_gene: TRBV19
j_gene: TRBJ2-3
CDR3nt: TGTGCCAGTAGCCCTCGGGCGGGAGCTGAAGGTACGCAGTATTTT
CDR3aa: CASSPRAGAEGTQYF

abundance: .
d_gene: TRBD2
v_gene: TRBV15
j_gene: TRBJ2-2
CDR3nt: TGTGCCACCAGCAGAGGGGAGGGCCTATCCGGGGAGCTGTTTTTT
CDR3aa: CATSRGEGLSGELFF

abundance: .
d_gene: TRBD2
v_gene: TRBV7-3
j_gene: TRBJ2-3
CDR3nt: TGTGCCAGCAGCCATAGCGGGAGGGAAGACACAGATACGCAGTATTTT
CDR3aa: CASSHSGREDTDTQYF

abundance: .
d_gene: .
v_gene: TRBV5-4
j_gene: TRBJ2-5
CDR3nt: TGTGCCAGCAGCTCCCCCGATGATCGAGAGACCCAGTACTTC
CDR3aa: CASSSPDDRETQYF

abundance: .
d_gene: .
v_gene: TRBV19
j_gene: TRBJ2-2
CDR3nt: TGTGCCAGTAAAAAGGGTGGCGCCGGGGAGCTGTTTTTT
CDR3aa: CASKKGGAGELFF

abundance: .
d_gene: .
v_gene: TRBV28
j_gene: TRBJ2-2
CDR3nt: TGTGCCAGCCTACCGGGGGCAGGCACCGGGGAGCTGTTTTTT
CDR3aa: CASLPGAGTGELFF

abundance: .
d_gene: .
v_gene: TRBV7-9
j_gene: TRBJ1-2
CDR3nt: TGTGCCGGAAAAAAACGGGACGCTTCATATGGCTACACCTTC
CDR3aa: CAGKKRDASYGYTF